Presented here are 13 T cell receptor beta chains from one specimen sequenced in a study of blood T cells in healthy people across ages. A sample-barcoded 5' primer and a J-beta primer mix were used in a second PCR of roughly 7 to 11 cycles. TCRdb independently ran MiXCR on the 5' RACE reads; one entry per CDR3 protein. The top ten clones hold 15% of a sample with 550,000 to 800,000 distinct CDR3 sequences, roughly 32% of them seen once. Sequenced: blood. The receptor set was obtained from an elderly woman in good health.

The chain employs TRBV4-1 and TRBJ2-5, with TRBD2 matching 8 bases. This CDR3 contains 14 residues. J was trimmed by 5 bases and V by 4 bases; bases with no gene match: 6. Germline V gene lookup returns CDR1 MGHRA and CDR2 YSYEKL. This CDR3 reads CASSRLAGLETQYF. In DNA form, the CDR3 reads TGCGCCAGCAGCCGATTAGCGGGGCTGGAGACCCAGTACTTC.

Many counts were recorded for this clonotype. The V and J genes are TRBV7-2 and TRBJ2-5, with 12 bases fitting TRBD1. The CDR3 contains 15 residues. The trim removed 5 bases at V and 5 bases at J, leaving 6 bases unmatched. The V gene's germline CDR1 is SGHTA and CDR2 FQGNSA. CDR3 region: CASSGGTGGWETQYF. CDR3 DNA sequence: TGTGCCAGCAGCGGGGGGACAGGGGGCTGGGAGACCCAGTACTTC.

The CDR3 nucleotides read TGTGCCAGCAGCAGCGTAACAGGGGGCGGGGAGACCCAGTACTTC. Amino acids: CASSSVTGGGETQYF. J is TRBJ2-5 and V is TRBV5-4, with 9 bases fitting TRBD1. V trimming: 4 bases; J trimming: 5 bases; junction bases outside the gene matches: 9. CDR1 is SGHNT, CDR2 YYREEE, per germline (reference sequence). The CDR3 runs to 15 residues.

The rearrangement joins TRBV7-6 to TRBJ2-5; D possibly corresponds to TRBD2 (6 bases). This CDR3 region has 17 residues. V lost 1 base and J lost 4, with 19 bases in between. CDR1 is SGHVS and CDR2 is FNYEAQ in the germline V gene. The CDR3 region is CASSLGVPTGLGETQYF. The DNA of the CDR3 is TGTGCCAGCAGCTTAGGGGTACCCACGGGACTCGGAGAGACCCAGTACTTC.

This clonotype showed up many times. The CDR3 region is CSAPDRGDLISYEQYF. The CDR3 region has the DNA TGCAGTGCTCCTGACAGGGGCGATCTTATCTCCTACGAGCAGTACTTC. V usage is TRBV20-1 and J usage is TRBJ2-7, with 8 nucleotides matching TRBD1. J gave up 0 bases and V 5 bases, and 12 bases lay outside the gene matches. This CDR3 has 16 residues. Per the germline V gene, CDR1 is DFQATT and CDR2 is SNEGSKA (reference sequence).

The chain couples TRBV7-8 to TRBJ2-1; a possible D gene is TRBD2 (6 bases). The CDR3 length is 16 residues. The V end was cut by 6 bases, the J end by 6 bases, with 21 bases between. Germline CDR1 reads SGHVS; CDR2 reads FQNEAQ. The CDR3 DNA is TGTGCCAGCAGGATACGTACCGAGCGGAGGGGCAATGAGCAGTTCTTC. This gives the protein CASRIRTERRGNEQFF.

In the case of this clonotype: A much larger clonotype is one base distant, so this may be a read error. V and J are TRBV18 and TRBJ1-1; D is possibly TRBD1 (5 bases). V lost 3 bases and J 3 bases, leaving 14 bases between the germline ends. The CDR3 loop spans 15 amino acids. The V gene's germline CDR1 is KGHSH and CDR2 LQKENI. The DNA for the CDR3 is TGTGCCAGCTCACCGACGGGACTTATGGACACTGAAGCTTTCTTT. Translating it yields CASSPTGLMDTEAFF.

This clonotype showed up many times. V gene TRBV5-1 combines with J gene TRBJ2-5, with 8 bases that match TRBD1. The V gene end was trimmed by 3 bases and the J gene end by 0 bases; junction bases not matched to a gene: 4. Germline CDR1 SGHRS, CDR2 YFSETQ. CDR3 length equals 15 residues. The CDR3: CASSWRTGNQETQYF. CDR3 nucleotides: TGCGCCAGCAGCTGGCGGACAGGGAACCAAGAGACCCAGTACTTC.

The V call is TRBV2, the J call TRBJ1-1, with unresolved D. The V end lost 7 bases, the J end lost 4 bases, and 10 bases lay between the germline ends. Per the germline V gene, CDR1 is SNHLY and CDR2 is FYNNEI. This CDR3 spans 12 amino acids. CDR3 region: CASNPGLTEAFF. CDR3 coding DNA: TGTGCCAGCAACCCAGGACTCACTGAAGCTTTCTTT.

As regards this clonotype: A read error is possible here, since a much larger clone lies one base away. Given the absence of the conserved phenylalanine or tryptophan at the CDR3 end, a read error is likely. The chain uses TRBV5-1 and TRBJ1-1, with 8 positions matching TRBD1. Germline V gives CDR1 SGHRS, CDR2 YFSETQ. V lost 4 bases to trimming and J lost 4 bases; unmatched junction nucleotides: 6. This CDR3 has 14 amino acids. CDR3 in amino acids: CASSPRTGTTEAFL. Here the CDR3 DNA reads TGCGCCAGCAGCCCCCGGACAGGGACCACTGAAGCTTTCTTG.

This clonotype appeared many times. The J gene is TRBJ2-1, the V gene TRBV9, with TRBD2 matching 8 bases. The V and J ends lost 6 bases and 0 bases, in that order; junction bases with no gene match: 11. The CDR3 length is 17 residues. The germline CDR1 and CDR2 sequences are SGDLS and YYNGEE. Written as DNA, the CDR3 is TGTGCCAGCACTACCGGGGCGGGGGGACGCTCCTACAATGAGCAGTTCTTC. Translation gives CASTTGAGGRSYNEQFF.

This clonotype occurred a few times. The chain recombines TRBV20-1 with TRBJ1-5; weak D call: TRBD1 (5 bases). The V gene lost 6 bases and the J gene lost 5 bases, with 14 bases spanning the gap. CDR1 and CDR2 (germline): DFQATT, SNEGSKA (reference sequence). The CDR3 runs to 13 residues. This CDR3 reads CSAPPGTDQPQHF. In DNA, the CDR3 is TGCAGTGCCCCCCCCGGGACGGATCAGCCCCAGCATTTT.

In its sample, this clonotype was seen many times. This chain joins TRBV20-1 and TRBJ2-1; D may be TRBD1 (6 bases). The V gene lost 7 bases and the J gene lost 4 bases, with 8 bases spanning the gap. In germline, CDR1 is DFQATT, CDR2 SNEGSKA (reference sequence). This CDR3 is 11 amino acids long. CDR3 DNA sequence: TGCAGTGTTACAGGGTACAATGAGCAGTTCTTC. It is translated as CSVTGYNEQFF.